This TCR beta chain came from a study of shared clonotypes between healthy human individuals. In the study's own analysis: With immunoSEQ giving junction-only sequences and no quality scores, filtering differed. Sequencing was performed with immunoSEQ multiplex PCR; in TCRdb, only in-frame clones are kept and a portion is missing. That table is the source of V, J and clone size, and D and trimming were worked out from the DNA. In the table there are roughly 2.2 million clones, approximately 93% of which are singletons. Trimming stripped 2 bases from V and 3 bases from J, with 9 bases between. CDR3 length: 14 residues. The germline gives CDR1 SGDLS, CDR2 YYNGEE.

Specimen: naive CD4+ T cells from PBMCs. Subset indicated: CD45RA+ positively selected. The V and J genes are TRBV9 and TRBJ1-3; D is unresolved. This sequence originates from a man aged 18 to 29 in good health. Some clones in this sample may be carry-over from other donors' samples. The CDR3 loop is CASSVGRIGNTIYF. CDR3 coding DNA: TGTGCCAGCAGCGTCGGACGCATTGGAAACACCATATATTTT.